The 10 T cell receptor beta chains presented below share a single source sample, sequenced in a study of shared clonotypes between healthy human individuals. Sequenced by immunoSEQ multiplex PCR; TCRdb stores in-frame clones only, minus some. The sample yields 2.3 million or so clones, 80% to 95% seen once. Sequencing was performed on naive CD4+ T cells from PBMCs. Described subset: CD45RA+ positively selected. These TCRs come from a man between 18 and 35 years old in good health. Some clones in this sample may be carry-over from other donors' samples.

The chain combines TRBV6-1 with TRBJ2-3; D is unclear. V was cut by 1 base and J by 0 bases, with 5 bases left in between. Germline-derived CDR1 and CDR2 are MNHNS and SASEGT. The CDR3 is 14 amino acids. The CDR3 is CASSEELSTDTQYF. The CDR3 DNA reads as TGTGCCAGCAGTGAAGAATTGAGCACAGATACGCAGTATTTT.

The chain employs TRBV5-1 and TRBJ1-2; D unclear. The germline V gene has CDR1 SGHRS and CDR2 YFSETQ. V shed 4 bases and J shed 5 bases, with 21 bases lying between them. The CDR3 runs to 16 residues. In DNA, the CDR3 is TGCGCCAGCAGCCTAGGAACGACCCCGGCCCTGTATGGCTACACCTTC. Its translation: CASSLGTTPALYGYTF.

This chain joins TRBV4-1 and TRBJ2-5, with a weak D call TRBD1 (6 bases). From germline, CDR1 is MGHRA and CDR2 YSYEKL. V dropped 4 bases and J dropped 5 bases, with 26 bases sitting between them. This CDR3 has 18 amino acids. CDR3 protein: CASSPSSQVRVTGETQYF. The CDR3 bases are TGCGCCAGCAGCCCCTCCTCCCAAGTCCGGGTTACAGGGGAGACCCAGTACTTC.

This clone came up once. The chain recombines TRBV6-1 with TRBJ2-7; D is uncertain. V gave up 4 bases and J gave up 4 bases, with 11 bases separating them. The CDR3 runs 13 residues. Germline V gene lookup returns CDR1 MNHNS and CDR2 SASEGT. The CDR3 DNA follows: TGTGCCAGCAGTGGTAATAGTCTGTACGAGCAGTACTTC. Translation gives CASSGNSLYEQYF.

The rearrangement uses TRBV7-6 and TRBJ2-2; D call uncertain. The CDR3 sequence is 13 residues long. V lost 5 bases and J lost 5, with 9 bases in between. Germline V gene lookup returns CDR1 SGHVS and CDR2 FNYEAQ. The CDR3 reads CASSPFETGELFF. The DNA for the CDR3 is TGTGCCAGCAGCCCCTTCGAAACCGGGGAGCTGTTTTTT.

The J gene is TRBJ2-5, the V gene TRBV5-4; D is possibly TRBD2 (5 bases). V shed 1 base and J shed 0 bases, with 13 bases lying between them. The V gene's germline CDR1 is SGHNT and CDR2 YYREEE (reference sequence). The CDR3 extends over 16 amino acids. The CDR3 sequence: CASSLRAGLYQETQYF. Here the CDR3 DNA reads TGTGCCAGCAGCTTGAGGGCAGGACTGTACCAAGAGACCCAGTACTTC.

The rearrangement links TRBV15 to TRBJ1-1, with D hard to call. Trimming removed 0 bases from V and 5 bases from J, with 7 bases in between. CDR3 size: 13 residues. Germline values: CDR1 LNHNV, CDR2 YYDKDF (reference sequence). The CDR3 DNA sequence: TGTGCCACCAGCAGAGATCCTCGAACTGAAGCTTTCTTT. Its translation: CATSRDPRTEAFF.

This chain uses TRBV9 with TRBJ2-3; D not resolved. Germline V CDR1 and CDR2: SGDLS, YYNGEE. The V and J ends lost 4 bases and 0 bases respectively, with 15 bases between them. The CDR3 length is 16 residues. The CDR3 bases are TGTGCCAGCAGCTCCAAGAAACCCGGGAGCACAGATACGCAGTATTTT. Its translation: CASSSKKPGSTDTQYF.

The rearrangement links TRBV5-6 to TRBJ1-2, with no clear D. The V end was cut by 4 bases, the J end by 4 bases, with 11 bases between. The CDR3 spans 13 residues. CDR1 is SGHDT, CDR2 YYEEEE, per germline. CDR3 sequence: CASSLAGSYGYTF. CDR3 bases: TGTGCCAGCAGCCTTGCGGGCAGCTATGGCTACACCTTC.

The gene calls are TRBV6-1 and TRBJ1-1; no clear D. Germline lookup yields CDR1 MNHNS and CDR2 SASEGT. Deletions cut 8 bases from V and 5 bases from J, with 12 bases between. The CDR3 is 12 amino acids. The CDR3 DNA is TGTGCCAGCTGCCGTCGGGCTACTGAAGCTTTCTTT. It yields the protein CASCRRATEAFF.